The next 26 T cell receptor beta chains were all read from a single sample in a study of tumor T cells in aggressive B-cell lymphoma. Data came from immunoSEQ multiplex PCR; TCRdb stores just in-frame clones and leaves some out. The data show thousands of clones, with about 70% seen just once and about 7.8% held by the top ten. Sequencing was performed on tumor tissue. Receptors originate from an adult with diffuse large B cell lymphoma.

V and J are TRBV5-4 and TRBJ2-5; the match to TRBD2 covers 9 bases. The J call may be in error: the DNA end matches TRBJ2-7 better. The CDR3 runs to 14 residues. Germline CDR1 and CDR2: SGHNT and YYREEE (reference sequence). The CDR3 protein is CASSLPGLAYEQYF. DNA for the CDR3: TGTGCCAGCAGCTTACCGGGACTAGCATACGAGCAGTACTTC.

The V and J genes are TRBV27 and TRBJ2-1, with D possibly being TRBD2 (6 bases). The CDR3 covers 15 residues. CDR1 and CDR2 (germline): MNHEY, SMNVEV (reference sequence). Trimming shortened V by 7 bases and J by 3 bases, and 16 bases separated the two germline ends. The CDR3 reads CASTRSGYDYNEQFF. The CDR3 DNA sequence: TGTGCCAGCACCCGTAGCGGTTACGACTACAATGAGCAGTTCTTC.

This clone was counted only a few times. The V and J genes are TRBV6-5 and TRBJ1-1; unclear D gene. CDR3 length: 13 amino acids. Germline-derived CDR1 and CDR2 are MNHEY and SVGAGI. Trimming left V 2 bases short and J 1 base short, with 5 bases between. Here the CDR3 reads CASSYTSNTEAFF. For the CDR3, the DNA is TGTGCCAGCAGTTACACATCGAACACTGAAGCTTTCTTT.

Turning to this clone: Germline and junction disagree at one end, which may indicate a read error. The chain employs TRBV6-1 and TRBJ2-3; 10 bases map to TRBD2. Germline V gene data show CDR1 as MNHNS and CDR2 as SASEGT. This CDR3 is 18 amino acids long. The CDR3 sequence is CTSSEAAGLAGVTDTQYF. The CDR3 DNA is TGTACCAGCAGTGAAGCGGCGGGGCTAGCGGGAGTGACAGATACGCAGTATTTT.

This sequence joins TRBV19 and TRBJ1-2; D gene unclear. The V end was cut by 5 bases, the J end by 3 bases, with 7 bases between. CDR1 and CDR2 (germline): LNHDA, SQIVND (reference sequence). This CDR3 region has 12 residues. The CDR3 nucleotides read TGTGCCAGTAGTTCGAGATACTATGGCTACACCTTC. Its translation: CASSSRYYGYTF.

This rearrangement joins TRBV11-2 to TRBJ2-5; 7 bases agree with TRBD1. In germline, CDR1 is SGHAT, CDR2 FQNNGV. The CDR3 is 12 residues long. The V and J ends lost 9 bases and 5 bases, in that order; junction bases with no gene match: 6. CDR3 amino acids: CASWDSQETQYF. CDR3 nucleotides: TGTGCCAGTTGGGACAGCCAGGAGACCCAGTACTTC.

This clone was seen a single time. The chain recombines TRBV18 with TRBJ2-1; 8 bases map to TRBD2. Germline V CDR1 and CDR2: KGHSH, LQKENI. Trimming took 8 bases from V and 8 from J; bases not matched to a gene: 11. The CDR3 length is 14 residues. The CDR3 coding sequence is TGTGCCAGCAGAAGACCGGGACTAGACTATGAGCAGTTCTTC. Translation: CASRRPGLDYEQFF.

This chain links TRBV11-2 with TRBJ2-7, with TRBD2 matching over 7 bases. Germline CDR1 SGHAT, CDR2 FQNNGV. This CDR3 region has 15 residues. J was trimmed by 3 bases and V by 3 bases; bases with no gene match: 8. The DNA of the CDR3 is TGTGCCAGCAGCTTTGGACTAGGAGGGGTCTACGAGCAGTACTTC. Protein sequence: CASSFGLGGVYEQYF.

This rearrangement joins TRBV4-2 to TRBJ1-1; 8 nucleotides align to TRBD1. Germline V gene data show CDR1 as LGHNA and CDR2 as YNFKEQ. V was pared by 4 bases and J by 0 bases, with 10 bases of the junction left unmatched. This CDR3 has 17 residues. The CDR3 bases are TGTGCCAGCAGCCTGGGGACAGGCCAGACCCTGAACACTGAAGCTTTCTTT. It yields the protein CASSLGTGQTLNTEAFF.

The chain employs TRBV21-1 and TRBJ1-1. TRBV21-1 is a pseudogene segment. This CDR3 has 12 amino acids. The CDR3 spells CASSKKAGWAFF. The CDR3 region has the DNA TGTGCCAGCAGCAAAAAGGCGGGGTGGGCTTTCTTT.

This clone is labeled large. The germline gene is not matched at one end of the junction; a read error may be the cause. The genes are TRBV27 and TRBJ1-4; no firm D call. CDR1 and CDR2 (germline): MNHEY, SMNVEV (reference sequence). This CDR3 comprises 16 residues. The CDR3 DNA reads as TGTGCCAGCAGTTTCGACTCCGGGATCACTACTGAAAAACTGTTTTTT. It encodes CASSFDSGITTEKLFF.

The chain employs TRBV18 and TRBJ1-6, with a tentative D call TRBD1 (5 bases). V shed 3 bases and J shed 6 bases, with 9 bases lying between them. Per germline, CDR1 KGHSH and CDR2 LQKENI. The CDR3 covers 14 residues. The CDR3 spells CASSPRGGNSPLHF. CDR3 DNA sequence: TGTGCCAGCTCACCGAGGGGAGGTAATTCACCCCTCCACTTT.

The chain carries TRBV7-9 and TRBJ2-5; 8 bases match TRBD2. The DNA end is a closer match to TRBJ2-7, so the J assignment may be wrong. The CDR3 totals 14 residues. Germline loops: CDR1 SEHNR, CDR2 FQNEAQ (reference sequence). The DNA of the CDR3 is TGTGCCAGCAGCTTATCCGGCGGGAGGAACGAGCAGTACTTC. It translates to CASSLSGGRNEQYF.

The chain recombines TRBV29-1 with TRBJ1-5; 10 bases fit TRBD1. Germline trimming cut 6 bases from V and 10 bases from J; bases unmatched to any gene: 6. Germline lookup yields CDR1 SQVTM and CDR2 ANQGSEA. The CDR3 totals 12 residues. The DNA of the CDR3 is TGCAGCGTCGGGGGACAGGGGAGTCCCCAGCATTTT. Translating gives CSVGGQGSPQHF. The full variable domain, in which reference TRBV29-1 and TRBJ1-5 provide the parts outside the CDR3, is SAVISQKPSRDICQRGTSLTIQCQVDSQVTMMFWYRQQPGQSLTLIATANQGSEATYESGFVIDKFPISRPNLTFSTLTVSNMSPEDSSIYLCSVGGQGSPQHFGDGTRLSIL.

This chain connects TRBV18 to TRBJ1-4; D may be TRBD1 (6 bases). V gave up 2 bases and J gave up 2 bases, with 15 bases separating them. The length of the CDR3 is 17 residues. Germline V lookup: CDR1 KGHSH, CDR2 LQKENI. CDR3 loop: CASSPFGGLLTNEKLFF. In nucleotides, the CDR3 is TGTGCCAGCTCACCATTCGGGGGGCTGTTGACTAATGAAAAACTGTTTTTT.

The chain has TRBV9 and TRBJ1-4; D is undetermined. Deletions cut 2 bases from V and 0 bases from J, with 5 bases between. The CDR3 is 14 amino acids. The V gene's germline CDR1 is SGDLS and CDR2 YYNGEE. The CDR3, as DNA: TGTGCCAGCAGCGTGGCAGCAACTAATGAAAAACTGTTTTTT. It specifies CASSVAATNEKLFF.

This clone was found a few times. The V call is TRBV11-2, the J call TRBJ2-7; 8 bases fit TRBD2. The trim removed 5 bases at V and 3 bases at J, leaving 6 bases unmatched. Germline V gives CDR1 SGHAT, CDR2 FQNNGV. CDR3 size: 14 residues. The CDR3 here is CASSEAGANYEQYF. The CDR3 DNA is TGTGCCAGCAGCGAAGCGGGAGCGAACTACGAGCAGTACTTC.

This chain links TRBV5-6 with TRBJ2-7; D may be TRBD1 (7 bases). Germline values: CDR1 SGHDT, CDR2 YYEEEE. Trimming took 4 bases from V and 7 from J, leaving 18 bases between them. The CDR3 contains 14 residues. The CDR3 nucleotides are TGTGCCAGCAGCACTGGAGGGGGCGGCCGGGAGCAGTACTTC. It codes for CASSTGGGGREQYF.

The J gene is TRBJ2-6, the V gene TRBV19, with TRBD1 identical over 10 bases. V lost 2 bases to trimming and J lost 2 bases; unmatched junction nucleotides: 6. The CDR3 is made up of 18 amino acids. CDR1 and CDR2 (germline): LNHDA, SQIVND (reference sequence). This CDR3 reads CASSISATGGAGANVLTF. DNA for the CDR3: TGTGCCAGTAGTATATCCGCGACAGGGGGCGCTGGGGCCAACGTCCTGACTTTC.

This chain joins TRBV27 and TRBJ1-1; a possible D gene is TRBD1 (5 bases). Trimming cost V 0 bases and J 4 bases, with 6 bases left between them. Germline CDR1 reads MNHEY; CDR2 reads SMNVEV (reference sequence). There are 13 residues in the CDR3. The CDR3 is CASSLSTVTEAFF. CDR3 in DNA: TGTGCCAGCAGTTTATCGACAGTCACTGAAGCTTTCTTT.

J is TRBJ2-1 and V is TRBV28; D ambiguous. Germline V lookup: CDR1 MDHEN, CDR2 SYDVKM. This CDR3 has 13 amino acids. The V and J ends lost 5 bases and 6 bases respectively, with 11 bases between them. CDR3 sequence: CASSPPQRNEQFF. The CDR3 DNA is TGTGCCAGCAGTCCCCCTCAGCGCAATGAGCAGTTCTTC.

This clone was counted only a few times. The chain links TRBV28 to TRBJ1-1; D possibly corresponds to TRBD1 (6 bases). CDR1 and CDR2 from the germline V gene are MDHEN and SYDVKM. The CDR3 is 13 amino acids. The V end lost 3 bases, the J end lost 6 bases, and 11 bases lay between the germline ends. CDR3 in DNA: TGTGCCAGCAGTTTGGGGGGGCTCCCTGAAGCTTTCTTT. Protein: CASSLGGLPEAFF. Using reference TRBV28 and TRBJ1-1 for the parts outside the CDR3, the full variable domain is DVKVTQSSRYLVKRTGEKVFLECVQDMDHENMFWYRQDPGLGLRLIYFSYDVKMKEKGDIPEGYSVSREKKERFSLILESASTNQTSMYLCASSLGGLPEAFFGQGTRLTVV.

V gene TRBV27 combines with J gene TRBJ1-5, with 10 bases identical to TRBD1. V lost 4 bases, J lost 3 bases, and 6 bases stayed unmatched. Per germline, CDR1 MNHEY and CDR2 SMNVEV (reference sequence). This CDR3 region has 16 residues. The CDR3 here is CASSSPGQGPNQPQHF. For the CDR3, the DNA is TGTGCCAGCAGTTCTCCGGGACAGGGGCCCAATCAGCCCCAGCATTTT.

V gene TRBV5-1 combines with J gene TRBJ1-1, with D perhaps TRBD1 (6 bases). Trimming cost V 1 base and J 4 bases, with 14 bases left between them. The CDR3 contains 15 residues. Germline-derived CDR1 and CDR2 are SGHRS and YFSETQ. As DNA, the CDR3 is TGCGCCAGCAGCTTGCGGACAGTTTACGGCACTGAAGCTTTCTTT. Translating gives CASSLRTVYGTEAFF.

The chain links TRBV19 to TRBJ1-1; D perhaps matches TRBD1 (5 bases). CDR3 length equals 12 residues. Germline assignment: CDR1 LNHDA and CDR2 SQIVND (reference sequence). V was cut by 3 bases and J by 10 bases, with 12 bases left in between. The chain's CDR3 is CASSILRVSAFF. The CDR3, as DNA: TGTGCCAGTAGTATTCTCAGGGTTTCAGCTTTCTTT.

V gene TRBV28 combines with J gene TRBJ2-2; D gene ambiguous. This CDR3 has 14 residues. CDR1 MDHEN and CDR2 SYDVKM come from the germline V gene. The V end lost 5 bases, the J end lost 2 bases, and 9 bases lay between the germline ends. CDR3 region: CASSPTVNTGELFF. The CDR3 DNA sequence: TGTGCCAGCAGTCCTACAGTTAACACCGGGGAGCTGTTTTTT.